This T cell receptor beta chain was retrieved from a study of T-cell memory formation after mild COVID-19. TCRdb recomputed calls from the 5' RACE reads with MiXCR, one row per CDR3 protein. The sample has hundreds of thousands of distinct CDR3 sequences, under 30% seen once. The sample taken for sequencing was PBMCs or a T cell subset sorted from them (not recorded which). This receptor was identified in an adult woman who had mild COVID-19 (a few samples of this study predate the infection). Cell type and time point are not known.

Here the CDR3 DNA reads TGTGCCAGCAGTCAAGAGACCCCTCCGGGGACTGAAGCTTTCTTT. It codes for CASSQETPPGTEAFF. V and J are TRBV12-3 or TRBV12-4 and TRBJ1-1; D not certain. Trimming removed 5 bases from V and 5 bases from J, with 18 bases in between. The CDR3 is made up of 15 amino acids.